This TCR beta chain was recorded in a study of cytomegalovirus exposure and HLA in healthy donors. Study context: There were 350 to 400 genotyped donors. Of these, 75% to 90% fell in the genetic ancestry cluster associated with self-reported Caucasian donors.

In nominal health when sampled, donors likely had unrecorded immune exposures nonetheless. PCR amplification relied on 60 Vbeta primers (plus 13 Jbeta primers). Here immunoSEQ multiplex PCR was the method, and the copy in TCRdb shows in-frame clones only, minus some. The table has roughly 63,000 clones, approximately 71% seen once; the top ten hold around 27%. This clone was observed once. Antigen: not known. Study-wide findings and caveats: In a later analysis, specific HLA alleles were associated with 16,000 or so TCR beta sequences at a 0.05 false discovery rate. Accurate HLA-A and HLA-B prediction from TCR beta sequences was reported for most subjects.

This CDR3 region has 13 residues. V was clipped by 5 bases and J by 4 bases, with 11 bases between them. Looked up from germline, CDR1 is SNHLY and CDR2 is FYNNEI. This chain joins TRBV2 and TRBJ2-5; no definite D call. The sequence was obtained from a man over 45 in good health and CMV-seropositive. Sequencing was performed on PBMCs. The CDR3 reads CASSTSWAETQYF. DNA of the CDR3: TGTGCCAGCAGTACCTCATGGGCAGAGACCCAGTACTTC.